This T cell receptor (beta chain) was recovered during a study of cytotoxic CD8 clonotypes in ibrutinib-treated CLL. Whole-study results and caveats: Starting clonality was above that of age-matched healthy donors and tracked circulating CD8+ T-cell counts. In sustained-remission versus progressing patients, sampling times differed. Stable or contracted on treatment, public clonotypes were also uncommon. Clonality was higher at ibrutinib response and returned toward baseline at progression.

Sequenced by immunoSEQ multiplex PCR; TCRdb stores in-frame clones only, minus some. Here the sample spans approximately 170,000 clones, 70% to 90% being singletons. This clone was seen more than once but under ten times. Its antigen is undetermined. The TCR comes from a human donor with chronic lymphocytic leukemia. The specimen comprised PBMCs, sampled at disease progression, from a patient treated with ibrutinib.

The CDR3 bases are TGTGCCAGCAGCTTAGTTGGAAGTCAGCCCCAGCATTTT. Amino acids: CASSLVGSQPQHF. This rearrangement joins TRBV7-2 to TRBJ1-5, with D unclear. Deletions cut 1 base from V and 6 bases from J, with 7 bases between. This CDR3 spans 13 amino acids. Germline V gives CDR1 SGHTA, CDR2 FQGNSA.